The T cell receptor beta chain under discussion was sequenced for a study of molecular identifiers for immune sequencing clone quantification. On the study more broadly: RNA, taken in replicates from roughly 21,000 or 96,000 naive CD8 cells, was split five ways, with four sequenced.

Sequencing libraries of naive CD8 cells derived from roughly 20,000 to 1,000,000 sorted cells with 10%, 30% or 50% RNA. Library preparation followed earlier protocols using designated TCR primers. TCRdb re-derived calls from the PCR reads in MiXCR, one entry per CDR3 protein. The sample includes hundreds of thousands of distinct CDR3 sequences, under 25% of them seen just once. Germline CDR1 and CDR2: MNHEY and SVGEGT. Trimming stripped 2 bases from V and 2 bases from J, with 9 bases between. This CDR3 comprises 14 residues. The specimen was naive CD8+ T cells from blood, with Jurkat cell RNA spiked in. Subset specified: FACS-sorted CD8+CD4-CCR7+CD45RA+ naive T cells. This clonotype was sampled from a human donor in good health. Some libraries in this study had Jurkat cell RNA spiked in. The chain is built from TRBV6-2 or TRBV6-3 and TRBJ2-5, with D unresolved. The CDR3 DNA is TGTGCCAGCAGTTACGAAGCGACTCAAGAGACCCAGTACTTC. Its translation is CASSYEATQETQYF.